This entry lists 19 T cell receptor beta chains sequenced from one sample in a study of blood T cell repertoires in COVID-19. This table comes from immunoSEQ multiplex PCR, and its TCRdb copy is limited to in-frame clones, with some not included. The sample includes approximately 140,000 clones, 70% to 85% of them seen just once. The sample comprised peripheral blood. These receptors all come from a human donor in a cohort sampled during active COVID-19.

The chain is built from TRBV6-5 and TRBJ2-2; D is possibly TRBD2 (5 bases). Germline V CDR1 and CDR2: MNHEY, SVGAGI. There are 13 residues in the CDR3. V was clipped by 6 bases and J by 5 bases, with 10 bases between them. In DNA form, the CDR3 reads TGTGCCAGCAGCCCAACTAGAACCGGGGAGCTGTTTTTT. It specifies CASSPTRTGELFF.

The V gene is TRBV24-1, the J gene TRBJ1-4, with 8 nucleotides matching TRBD1. Germline CDR1 KGHDR, CDR2 SFDVKD. After removal of 3 bases from V and 8 bases from J, the junction contained 7 bases not matched to a gene. This CDR3 has 15 residues. CDR3: CATSDATGESEKLFF. CDR3 nucleotides: TGTGCCACCAGTGATGCGACAGGGGAGAGCGAAAAACTGTTTTTT.

Here the CDR3 reads CASSEGSFGYTF. The CDR3, as DNA: TGTGCCAGCAGTGAAGGGAGCTTTGGCTACACCTTC. This rearrangement joins TRBV6-1 to TRBJ1-2; D is unclear. The CDR3 is 12 residues long. Trimming took 1 base from V and 7 from J, leaving 7 bases between them. Germline V gene sequence: CDR1 MNHNS, CDR2 SASEGT.

The chain carries TRBV19 and TRBJ2-5, with 8 positions matching TRBD1. Trimming at V came to 2 bases and at J to 4 bases, leaving 6 bases not matched to a gene. The CDR3 contains 15 residues. Looked up from germline, CDR1 is LNHDA and CDR2 is SQIVND (reference sequence). The CDR3, as DNA: TGTGCCAGTAGTATAATCCGGCAGGGGGCAGAGACCCAGTACTTC. Translating it yields CASSIIRQGAETQYF.

This chain uses TRBV19 with TRBJ1-4; D is ambiguous. The germline gives CDR1 LNHDA, CDR2 SQIVND (reference sequence). V lost 6 bases and J 8 bases, leaving 16 bases between the germline ends. This CDR3 has 14 residues. The DNA of the CDR3 is TGTGCCAGTAGCCCCTGGACGAGGGAAGAAAAACTGTTTTTT. Translating it yields CASSPWTREEKLFF. The variable domain in full, completed from reference TRBV19 and TRBJ1-4, reads DGGITQSPKYLFRKEGQNVTLSCEQNLNHDAMYWYRQDPGQGLRLIYYSQIVNDFQKGDIAEGYSVSREKKESFPLTVTSAQKNPTAFYLCASSPWTREEKLFFGSGTQLSVL.

This clone has a single count. The J gene is TRBJ2-1, the V gene TRBV7-9, with D tentatively TRBD1 (6 bases). The V and J ends lost 4 bases and 3 bases respectively, with 16 bases between them. The germline gives CDR1 SEHNR, CDR2 FQNEAQ (reference sequence). The CDR3 is made up of 16 amino acids. The CDR3 protein is CASSSGQMLIYNEQFF. The CDR3 DNA follows: TGTGCCAGCAGCTCCGGACAGATGTTAATCTACAATGAGCAGTTCTTC.

This chain connects TRBV9 to TRBJ1-5; D ambiguous. Germline V gene sequence: CDR1 SGDLS, CDR2 YYNGEE. V was shortened by 3 bases and J by 4 bases, with 8 bases between the two germline ends. The CDR3 is made up of 13 amino acids. In nucleotides, the CDR3 is TGTGCCAGCAGCGGAAGCGGTAATCAGCCCCAGCATTTT. It codes for CASSGSGNQPQHF.

The chain recombines TRBV28 with TRBJ1-1; tentatively, D is TRBD1 (5 bases). Trimming removed 6 bases from V and 6 bases from J, with 8 bases in between. From germline, CDR1 is MDHEN and CDR2 SYDVKM. The CDR3 loop spans 11 amino acids. The chain's CDR3 is CASRGRPEAFF. CDR3 DNA sequence: TGTGCCAGCAGGGGGCGTCCTGAAGCTTTCTTT. Together with reference TRBV28 and TRBJ1-1, the CDR3 gives the full variable domain: DVKVTQSSRYLVKRTGEKVFLECVQDMDHENMFWYRQDPGLGLRLIYFSYDVKMKEKGDIPEGYSVSREKKERFSLILESASTNQTSMYLCASRGRPEAFFGQGTRLTVV.

This clone has just one count. The chain joins TRBV30 to TRBJ2-4; D not certain. The germline V gene has CDR1 GTSNPN and CDR2 SVGIG (reference sequence). The CDR3 spans 13 residues. The V end lost 4 bases, the J end lost 1 base, and 8 bases lay between the germline ends. This chain's CDR3 is CAWKVGAKNIQYF. The CDR3 DNA sequence: TGTGCCTGGAAGGTCGGGGCCAAAAACATTCAGTACTTC.

The chain carries TRBV5-1 and TRBJ2-5, with TRBD2 as a possible D gene (6 bases). Germline V lookup: CDR1 SGHRS, CDR2 YFSETQ. The V end was cut by 4 bases, the J end by 5 bases, with 12 bases between. The CDR3 sequence is 13 residues long. DNA of the CDR3: TGCGCCAGCAGCACTAGCAAGACGGAGACCCAGTACTTC. It specifies CASSTSKTETQYF.

This chain joins TRBV18 and TRBJ2-3; 8 nucleotides match TRBD1. The germline V gene encodes CDR1 KGHSH and CDR2 LQKENI. The CDR3 is made up of 16 amino acids. V dropped 5 bases and J dropped 2; count of bases not matched to a gene: 9. The CDR3 sequence is CASSYRPGQVTDTQYF. As DNA, the CDR3 is TGTGCCAGCTCATACCGGCCGGGACAGGTCACAGATACGCAGTATTTT. Together with reference TRBV18 and TRBJ2-3, the CDR3 gives the full variable domain: NAGVMQNPRHLVRRRGQEARLRCSPMKGHSHVYWYRQLPEEGLKFMVYLQKENIIDESGMPKERFSAEFPKEGPSILRIQQVVRGDSAAYFCASSYRPGQVTDTQYFGPGTRLTVL.

V and J are TRBV19 and TRBJ1-1; 9 nucleotides match TRBD1. The CDR3 runs 14 residues. Per germline, CDR1 LNHDA and CDR2 SQIVND (reference sequence). The trim removed 5 bases at V and 9 bases at J, leaving 10 bases unmatched. In nucleotides, the CDR3 is TGTGCCAGTAGTCCACAGGGGGCACTACCTCAAGCTTTCTTT. Translated, it gives CASSPQGALPQAFF.

The chain links TRBV5-1 to TRBJ1-1; a weak D match, TRBD1 (6 bases). Germline-derived CDR1 and CDR2 are SGHRS and YFSETQ. The CDR3 loop spans 18 amino acids. Trimming removed 0 bases at V and 1 base at J, with 19 bases between. DNA of the CDR3: TGCGCCAGCAGCTTGGCCCTGGGTACAGGGCGTTGGAACACTGAAGCTTTCTTT. Its protein is CASSLALGTGRWNTEAFF.

The chain couples TRBV28 to TRBJ2-7; possible D gene TRBD2, 5 bases. Germline CDR1 is MDHEN and CDR2 is SYDVKM. V shed 3 bases and J shed 5 bases, with 8 bases lying between them. The CDR3 covers 12 residues. The CDR3 protein is CASSLAGNEQYF. CDR3 DNA: TGTGCCAGCAGTTTGGCCGGGAACGAGCAGTACTTC.

The chain employs TRBV9 and TRBJ2-3; 9 positions match TRBD2. V gave up 4 bases and J gave up 2 bases; unmatched junction bases: 11. CDR1 and CDR2 from the germline V gene are SGDLS and YYNGEE. The CDR3 spans 17 residues. CDR3 in amino acids: CASSLTAIAGATDTQYF. The CDR3 DNA follows: TGTGCCAGCAGCCTCACGGCGATAGCGGGGGCCACAGATACGCAGTATTTT.

The rearrangement links TRBV6-4 to TRBJ2-2; a possible D gene is TRBD1 (5 bases). Trimming stripped 7 bases from V and 0 bases from J, with 9 bases between. Germline lookup yields CDR1 MRHNA and CDR2 SNTAGT. The CDR3 extends over 14 amino acids. CDR3 in DNA: TGTGCCAGCAAGCGACAGACGAACACCGGGGAGCTGTTTTTT. It is translated as CASKRQTNTGELFF.

DNA for the CDR3: TGTGCCAGCAGCCCCGCGCACAGGGCTCCCGAGGTACTTTATGGCTACACCTTC. This translates into CASSPAHRAPEVLYGYTF. J is TRBJ1-2 and V is TRBV7-2, with a tentative D call TRBD1 (6 bases). The CDR3 extends over 18 amino acids. Germline V gene lookup returns CDR1 SGHTA and CDR2 FQGNSA. Trimming took 5 bases from V and 5 from J, leaving 27 bases between them. Based on the CDR3 plus reference TRBV7-2 and TRBJ1-2, the full variable domain is GAGVSQSPSNKVTEKGKDVELRCDPISGHTALYWYRQSLGQGLEFLIYFQGNSAPDKSGLPSDRFSAERTGGSVSTLTIQRTQQEDSAVYLCASSPAHRAPEVLYGYTFGSGTRLTVV.

J is TRBJ2-7 and V is TRBV27; D not resolved. The CDR3 covers 13 residues. V shed 3 bases and J shed 4 bases, with 10 bases lying between them. Germline V CDR1 and CDR2: MNHEY, SMNVEV (reference sequence). CDR3 sequence reads: CASSFRAWYEQYF. The CDR3, as DNA: TGTGCCAGCAGTTTTCGTGCGTGGTACGAGCAGTACTTC.

This clone was recorded a few times. Distinct nucleotide sequences in the sample also encode this CDR3. The genes are TRBV20-1 and TRBJ2-2, with TRBD1 matching 8 bases. With V trimmed by 3 bases and J by 5 bases, 5 bases remained unmatched. CDR1 DFQATT and CDR2 SNEGSKA come from the germline V gene (reference sequence). This CDR3 contains 14 residues. The CDR3 protein is CSASGQGGTGELFF. CDR3 sequence (DNA): TGCAGTGCTAGTGGACAGGGTGGAACCGGGGAGCTGTTTTTT.